This T cell receptor (gamma chain) stems from a study of intestinal T cells in coeliac disease (dated by TCRdb to 2018 to 2020). Regarding the complete study: Coeliac patients were much younger than controls, with mean ages of 16.0 versus 54.8 years in the TRG cohort. Duodenal biopsies from some ten coeliac disease patients and some ten non-coeliac controls were included in the TCR-delta (TRD) cohort. A second, larger TCR-gamma (TRG) cohort comprised duodenal biopsies from a few dozen coeliac disease patients and approximately 20 non-coeliac controls.

Genomic DNA was extracted with the QIAamp DNA FFPE tissue kit from ten 5-um FFPE scrolls per case. To test whether coeliac disease could be classified from the TCR repertoire, the study used duodenal biopsies that were formalin-fixed paraffin-embedded, fully anonymised, and surplus to diagnostic needs. The controls had no clinical or histological suspicion of coeliac disease and had upper endoscopy for reflux, dyspepsia or gastritis. As concerns this clone: Its antigen is still unknown. No much larger clone is present one base from it, and per-base qualities are unavailable.

The CDR3 sequence holds 14 residues, the cysteine and phenylalanine included. Only the CDR3 part of the read is kept: 42 bases, read in frame from the first base. V ends up 8 bases short and J 5 bases short, with an unmatched junction base count of 9. The library was generated by multiplex PCR. Instrument on record: Ion Torrent PGM. TRG repertoires were amplified from around 0.2 ug of biopsy DNA with the LymphoTrack kit, in which Illumina adapters are carried by the primers. TRG amplicons were purified using AMPure XP beads, were quantified on a 2100 Bioanalyzer, and were pooled equimolarly. TRG libraries were sequenced on an Ion PGM instrument. In the original analysis: Using FastX, any read was removed if more than 10% of its nucleotides had quality scores below the third quartile calculated per patient. Alignment of reads was performed with IMGT/HighV-QUEST so that V, D and J genes were assigned, CDR3 regions were identified and functionality was assessed. Sequences were converted to amino acids, and every sequence predicted to be non-functional was removed. CDR3s were split into kmers, with and without positional annotation; kmer frequencies underwent PCA, and samples were clustered using all 1023 combinations of PCs 1-10. Classification was validated by leave-one-out cross-validation, re-optimising parameters on the remaining samples each time. Shannon diversity was calculated using the vegan R package from repeated random subsamples equal to the lowest read count. Clones were re-identified by TCRdb from the public reads with CATT, and rows with the same DNA were merged. The V and J calls and clone size are TCRdb's, not the authors'. Present in this sample are some 860 gamma-chain clones, under 55% of which were seen just once. Approximately 23% of the sample is held by the ten biggest clonotypes.

The investigation overall reported the following: There was no way to tell repeated CDR3 amino acid sequences apart from PCR duplicates. Of 54 biopsies, 51 (about 94%) were correctly classified by TRG clustering, which had a reported leave-one-out accuracy of 87%. FFPE-derived DNA was found to be relatively degraded, and loss of a proportion of TCR sequences in each sample was likely caused by this degradation. In training, clustering based on TRD kmers put all 20 or so biopsies in the right class, and the reported leave-one-out accuracy was roughly 92%. Coeliac and control groups differed significantly in age, although an age-split analysis did not yield significant classification.

This clonotype was sampled from a human donor who served as a control with a normal duodenal biopsy, not a healthy volunteer. The sequenced sample consisted of a duodenal biopsy. In this chain, TRGV10 is recombined with TRGJP2. TRGV10 is sorted into the ORF group, with uncertain function. The CDR3 protein is CAAWDKVSDWIKTF. The nucleotide sequence reads TGTGCTGCGTGGGACAAAGTAAGTGATTGGATCAAGACGTTT.